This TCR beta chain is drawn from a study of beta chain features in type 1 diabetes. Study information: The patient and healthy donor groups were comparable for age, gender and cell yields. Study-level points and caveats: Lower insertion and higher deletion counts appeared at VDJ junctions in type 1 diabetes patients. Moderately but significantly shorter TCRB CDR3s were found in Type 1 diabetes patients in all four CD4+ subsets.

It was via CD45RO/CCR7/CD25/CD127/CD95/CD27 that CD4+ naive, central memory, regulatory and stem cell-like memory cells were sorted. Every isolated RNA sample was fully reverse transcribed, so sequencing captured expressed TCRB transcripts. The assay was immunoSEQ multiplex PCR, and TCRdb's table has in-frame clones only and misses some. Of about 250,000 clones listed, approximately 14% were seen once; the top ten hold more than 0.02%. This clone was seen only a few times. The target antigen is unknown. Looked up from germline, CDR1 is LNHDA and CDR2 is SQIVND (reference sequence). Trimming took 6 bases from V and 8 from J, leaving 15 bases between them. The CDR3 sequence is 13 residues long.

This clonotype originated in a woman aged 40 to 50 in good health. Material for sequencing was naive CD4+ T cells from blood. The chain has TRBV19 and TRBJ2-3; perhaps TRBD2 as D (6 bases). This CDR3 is CASRPSGGGTQYF. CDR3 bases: TGTGCCAGTAGGCCATCCGGGGGTGGTACGCAGTATTTT.